Listed here are 19 T cell receptor beta chains from one sample, sequenced in a study of T cell responses to AZD1222 COVID-19 vaccine. Assay used: immunoSEQ multiplex PCR; TCRdb lists only in-frame clones, some missing. The repertoire holds about 130,000 clones, with about nine tenths as singletons. The starting material was peripheral blood, obtained on day 0 of AZD1222 vaccination. The receptors were sampled from an adult in good health.

The table lists this clone with a count of one. The genes are TRBV19 and TRBJ2-1, with D perhaps TRBD1 (5 bases). This CDR3 has 13 residues. Germline lookup yields CDR1 LNHDA and CDR2 SQIVND (reference sequence). Trimming cost V 4 bases and J 2 bases, with 6 bases left between them. This CDR3 is CASSTGTYNEQFF. The CDR3 DNA reads TGTGCCAGTAGTACAGGGACCTACAATGAGCAGTTCTTC.

The rearrangement joins TRBV6-2 or TRBV6-3 to TRBJ1-5, with D uncertain. The CDR3 extends over 17 amino acids. V lost 0 bases and J 2 bases, leaving 14 bases between the germline ends. Germline values: CDR1 MNHEY, CDR2 SVGEGT. The CDR3 loop reads CASSYSLGEAGNQPQHF. CDR3 nucleotide sequence: TGTGCCAGCAGTTACTCGTTGGGTGAGGCGGGCAATCAGCCCCAGCATTTT.

This clone was observed a single time. The chain carries TRBV6-5 and TRBJ1-1, with D possibly TRBD1 on 6 matching bases. V lost 6 bases to trimming and J lost 1 base, with 15 bases between them. This CDR3 is 15 amino acids long. Germline values: CDR1 MNHEY, CDR2 SVGAGI. CDR3 residues: CASRSADRPNTEAFF. CDR3 bases: TGTGCCAGCAGATCCGCTGACAGGCCGAACACTGAAGCTTTCTTT.

J is TRBJ2-2 and V is TRBV28; D gene uncertain. Per germline, CDR1 MDHEN and CDR2 SYDVKM. This CDR3 spans 16 amino acids. Trimming left V 6 bases short and J 0 bases short, with 14 bases between. In DNA form, the CDR3 reads TGTGCCAGCAGCTTTAATAGTATGTCGAACACCGGGGAGCTGTTTTTT. Translated, it gives CASSFNSMSNTGELFF.

The rearrangement links TRBV28 to TRBJ1-2, with D possibly being TRBD1 (6 bases). CDR3 length equals 13 residues. CDR1 and CDR2 (germline): MDHEN, SYDVKM. The CDR3 spells CVASRGLNYGYTF. The CDR3, as DNA: TGTGTCGCTTCTCGGGGGCTGAACTATGGCTACACCTTC.

The V call is TRBV4-2, the J call TRBJ1-1, with D maybe TRBD1 (6 bases). V was clipped by 1 base and J by 5 bases, with 17 bases between them. Germline values: CDR1 LGHNA, CDR2 YNFKEQ. The CDR3 runs to 16 residues. The CDR3 DNA is TGTGCCAGCAGCCAAGGAGGGGGGGGCGCTTCAACTGAAGCTTTCTTT. It specifies CASSQGGGGASTEAFF.

This clone appeared a few times. J is TRBJ1-3 and V is TRBV21-1. TRBV21-1 is marked as a pseudogene. This CDR3 has 11 residues. The CDR3 here is CASAERNTIYF. For the CDR3, the DNA is TGTGCCAGCGCAGAAAGGAACACCATATATTTT.

The chain couples TRBV5-1 to TRBJ1-1, with a weak D call TRBD1 (5 bases). The germline gives CDR1 SGHRS, CDR2 YFSETQ. This CDR3 has 17 residues. V was trimmed by 2 bases and J by 1 base, leaving 18 bases between them. The CDR3 sequence is CASSFSSRAGTNTEAFF. As DNA, the CDR3 is TGCGCCAGCAGCTTCTCCTCACGGGCAGGGACGAACACTGAAGCTTTCTTT. The full variable domain, its missing parts supplied by reference TRBV5-1 and TRBJ1-1, is KAGVTQTPRYLIKTRGQQVTLSCSPISGHRSVSWYQQTPGQGLQFLFEYFSETQRNKGNFPGRFSGRQFSNSRSEMNVSTLELGDSALYLCASSFSSRAGTNTEAFFGQGTRLTVV.

CDR3 nucleotides: TGTGCCAGCAGCTTGGGGCGGGGGGCGAACACCGGGGAGCTGTTTTTT. This gives the protein CASSLGRGANTGELFF. The chain has TRBV5-4 and TRBJ2-2; the match to TRBD2 covers 8 bases. Germline CDR1 and CDR2: SGHNT and YYREEE (reference sequence). With 0 bases clipped from V and 0 bases from J, the junction kept 1 base outside the gene matches. The CDR3 covers 16 residues.

V usage is TRBV6-2 or TRBV6-3 and J usage is TRBJ1-2, with TRBD1 matching 7 bases. Germline lookup yields CDR1 MNHEY and CDR2 SVGEGT. The CDR3 is 12 amino acids. Losses at the gene ends were 4 bases for V and 4 bases for J; bases not matched to a gene: 0. Here the CDR3 reads CASSWTGYGYTF. CDR3 coding DNA: TGTGCCAGCAGTTGGACAGGCTATGGCTACACCTTC.

This chain links TRBV15 with TRBJ2-1; D is perhaps TRBD1 (6 bases). CDR3 size: 16 residues. Germline V CDR1 and CDR2: LNHNV, YYDKDF (reference sequence). V was pared by 1 base and J by 4 bases, with 14 bases between. The CDR3 DNA sequence: TGTGCCACCAGCAGAGCGAAGGGGGAACTATACAATGAGCAGTTCTTC. Its protein product is CATSRAKGELYNEQFF.

This clone was seen only a few times. Other nucleotide sequences from this sample produce the same CDR3. This chain connects TRBV7-2 to TRBJ2-3, with D possibly called TRBD1 or TRBD2 (6 bases each). In germline, CDR1 is SGHTA, CDR2 FQGNSA. The germline V and J ends were trimmed by 0 bases and 2 bases, with 9 bases remaining between them. This CDR3 contains 15 residues. CDR3 protein: CASSLAGGPTDTQYF. CDR3 in DNA: TGTGCCAGCAGCTTAGCCGGGGGCCCCACAGATACGCAGTATTTT.

This clone has more than one count but fewer than ten. The V gene is TRBV20-1, the J gene TRBJ1-4, with a tentative D call TRBD1 (5 bases). Germline V gives CDR1 DFQATT, CDR2 SNEGSKA (reference sequence). Between the trimmed V and J ends, which lost 3 bases and 5 bases, there was a span of 22 bases. The CDR3 loop spans 17 amino acids. CDR3 sequence: CSASGGVRGKGNEKLFF. The CDR3 DNA sequence: TGCAGTGCTAGTGGAGGGGTTCGAGGGAAGGGAAATGAAAAACTGTTTTTT.

The chain carries TRBV11-1 and TRBJ1-2, with 7 bases aligning to TRBD1. Germline CDR1 SGHAT, CDR2 FQDESV (reference sequence). V lost 3 bases and J lost 8; bases outside the gene matches: 3. There are 12 residues in the CDR3. The DNA for the CDR3 is TGTGCCAGCAGCTTCACAGGGGCCGGCTACACCTTC. Residues: CASSFTGAGYTF.

The rearrangement joins TRBV21-1 to TRBJ1-3; TRBD1 was called by the table and not checked on the DNA. TRBV21-1 is noted as a pseudogene. The CDR3 loop spans 14 amino acids. The CDR3 is CASSKARAGNTIYF. The CDR3 DNA is TGTGCCAGCAGCAAAGCCAGGGCGGGAAACACCATATATTTT.

This clone was recorded once. V is TRBV28 and J is TRBJ2-7; no firm D call. V lost 10 bases and J lost 2, with 21 bases in between. The CDR3 spans 15 residues. Looked up from germline, CDR1 is MDHEN and CDR2 is SYDVKM. The CDR3 loop is CATYDEGPGPYEQYF. CDR3 DNA sequence: TGTGCCACCTATGATGAAGGCCCCGGACCCTACGAGCAGTACTTC.

The DNA of the CDR3 is TGCGCCAGCAGCCAAGAAAGTCTGACACTAGCCTCCTACAATGAGCAGTTCTTC. Translation gives CASSQESLTLASYNEQFF. V gene TRBV4-3 combines with J gene TRBJ2-1, with a tentative D call TRBD2 (6 bases). Per the germline V gene, CDR1 is LGHNA and CDR2 is YSLEER. Deletions cut 0 bases from V and 0 bases from J, with 15 bases between. This CDR3 has 18 amino acids.

The chain joins TRBV4-1 to TRBJ1-1; D is uncertain. Germline V gene sequence: CDR1 MGHRA, CDR2 YSYEKL. V was clipped by 3 bases and J by 4 bases, with 12 bases between them. The CDR3 has 14 residues. CDR3 sequence: CASSHLREATEAFF. Written as DNA, the CDR3 is TGCGCCAGCAGCCATTTAAGGGAGGCCACTGAAGCTTTCTTT.

This chain uses TRBV6-2 or TRBV6-3 with TRBJ1-5; D is ambiguous. The germline gives CDR1 MNHEY, CDR2 SVGEGT. The V end lost 2 bases, the J end lost 5 bases, and 10 bases lay between the germline ends. This CDR3 is built from 14 residues. CDR3 sequence: CASSYVGRHQPQHF. CDR3 in DNA: TGTGCCAGCAGTTACGTTGGCAGACATCAGCCCCAGCATTTT.